This T cell receptor (beta chain) appears in the sequencing data of a study of monozygotic twins with inflammatory bowel disease. The CDR3 extends over 15 amino acids. Germline CDR1 and CDR2: SGHKS and YYEKEE (reference sequence). From the 5' RACE reads, TCRdb lists one entry per CDR3 protein and no DNA. The sample data list around 200,000 distinct CDR3 sequences. The V and J genes are TRBV5-5 and TRBJ2-7; lacking DNA, the TRBD1 call made by TCRdb goes unchecked. This clonotype originated in a human donor with ulcerative colitis or Crohn's disease, or a healthy co-twin of an affected twin (not recorded which). Sequenced input: blood. The CDR3 loop reads CASSLATGGFYEQYF.